A selection of T cell receptor beta chains follows, all from one sample in a study of CD8+CD57+ T cells in acquired aplastic anemia. From the reads, TCRdb called clonotypes with MiXCR, one entry per CDR3 protein. The sample includes 450,000 to 600,000 distinct CDR3 sequences, roughly 34% of them seen just once. Sequencing was done on a sample of sorted CD4+, CD8+, or CD8+CD57+ T cells (not recorded which) from PBMCs. The receptor set was obtained from a human donor with aplastic anemia. The CDR3 runs from the conserved cysteine through the conserved F or W. The D gene is left open where the match is weak. Clone sizes are given selectively: once, few, many, or a class where the clone is expanded.

NA	TRBV7-4	NA	TRBJ1-1	TGTGCCAGCAGCTTAGACCGGGATATTCGGAGCACTGAAGCTTTCTTT	CASSLDRDIRSTEAFF
NA	TRBV19	few	TRBJ1-4	TGTGCCAGTAATTCGGGTCTTAATGAAAAACTGTTTTTT	CASNSGLNEKLFF
NA	TRBV12-3/TRBV12-4	few	TRBJ2-7	TGTGCCAGCATCGAGGCAGGGGAGAGTTACGAGCAGTACTTC	CASIEAGESYEQYF
TRBD1	TRBV4-2	NA	TRBJ1-2	TGTGCCAGCAGCCGTCCGGGACAGAAATCAACTTCCTATGGCTACACCTTC	CASSRPGQKSTSYGYTF
TRBD2	TRBV10-3	NA	TRBJ2-7	TGTGCCATCACCGGAGGCCTAGCGGGAACTTACGAGCAGTACTTC	CAITGGLAGTYEQYF
NA	TRBV28	few	TRBJ1-2	TGTGCCAGCACTTTGACAGGCGGAAACTATGGCTACACCTTC	CASTLTGGNYGYTF
NA	TRBV15	NA	TRBJ1-4	TGTGCCACCAGCAGAGCCAGGAATGAAAAACTGTTTTTT	CATSRARNEKLFF
NA	TRBV28	NA	TRBJ1-6	TGTGCCAGCAGTTTCCGCAGGGGTTCACCCCTCCACTTT	CASSFRRGSPLHF
NA	TRBV2	NA	TRBJ1-4	TGTGCCAGCAGAGGGGGTGCTGGACTGTTTTTT	CASRGGAGLFF
NA	TRBV30	NA	TRBJ2-7	TGTGCCTGGAGAGTGTACATCGGGGGAGTAAGAGGCGAGCAGTACTTC	CAWRVYIGGVRGEQYF
NA	TRBV10-3	many	TRBJ1-3	TGTGCCATCACTCTGGGGGGTGGAGGAGACACCATATATTTT	CAITLGGGGDTIYF
TRBD1	TRBV5-1	NA	TRBJ2-2	TGCGCCAGCTGCCAGTACAGGGGGCGCAACACCGGGGAGCTGTTTTTT	CASCQYRGRNTGELFF
TRBD1	TRBV2	NA	TRBJ1-6	TGTGCCAGCAGTGGGGGACAGAATAATTCACCCCTCCACTTT	CASSGGQNNSPLHF
NA	TRBV11-1	few	TRBJ1-1	TGTGCCAGCAGCCCCCAAGGAGGAGCAGTTGAAGCTTTCTTT	CASSPQGGAVEAFF
NA	TRBV11-2	NA	TRBJ1-6	TGTGCCAGCAGAGCACCGGGACACTATAATTCACCCCTCCACTTT	CASRAPGHYNSPLHF